A single sample gave rise to the 18 T cell receptor beta chains below, sequenced in a study of T cells after yellow fever vaccination. TCRdb ran MiXCR on the 5' RACE reads and lists one entry per CDR3 protein. This sample yields 170,000 or so distinct CDR3 sequences, of which approximately 6.2% are seen a single time; roughly 3% belongs to the top ten. The sequencing here drew on CD4+ T cells sorted from PBMCs, taken on the day of the first yellow fever vaccination. The receptor set was obtained from a man younger than 30 who received the YFV17D yellow fever vaccine.

The chain links TRBV9 to TRBJ2-3, with 9 bases aligning to TRBD2. V trimming: 3 bases; J trimming: 4 bases; junction bases outside the gene matches: 3. The CDR3 loop spans 14 amino acids. Germline loops: CDR1 SGDLS, CDR2 YYNGEE. The DNA for the CDR3 is TGTGCCAGCAGCGCGACTAGCGGCCCAGATACGCAGTATTTT. It specifies CASSATSGPDTQYF.

A few counts support this clonotype. The rearrangement uses TRBV9 and TRBJ1-2; 7 nucleotides align to TRBD1. This CDR3 region has 13 residues. J lost 7 bases, V lost 4 bases, and 7 bases had no gene match. In germline, CDR1 is SGDLS, CDR2 YYNGEE. The DNA of the CDR3 is TGTGCCAGCAGCTTGACAGGGTCGGGTGGCTACACCTTC. Amino acids: CASSLTGSGGYTF.

The V gene is TRBV6-1, the J gene TRBJ1-4, with a weak D call TRBD1 (5 bases). V was cut by 6 bases and J by 6 bases, with 14 bases left in between. The germline gives CDR1 MNHNS, CDR2 SASEGT. This CDR3 is 14 amino acids long. CDR3 loop: CASSPSGGYEKLFF. The CDR3 DNA is TGTGCCAGCAGCCCGAGCGGGGGGTATGAAAAACTGTTTTTT.

The chain links TRBV6-4 to TRBJ2-4; D ambiguous. This CDR3 is 19 amino acids long. CDR1 is MRHNA and CDR2 is SNTAGT in the germline V gene. The V end was cut by 0 bases, the J end by 0 bases, with 18 bases between. CDR3 protein: CASSDSGEDHFLAKNIQYF. The CDR3 nucleotides read TGTGCCAGCAGTGACTCCGGAGAGGACCATTTCCTAGCCAAAAACATTCAGTACTTC.

The chain employs TRBV18 and TRBJ2-3; 8 nucleotides agree with TRBD1. Germline trimming cut 2 bases from V and 3 bases from J; bases unmatched to any gene: 1. There are 14 residues in the CDR3. CDR1 KGHSH and CDR2 LQKENI come from the germline V gene. The CDR3, as DNA: TGTGCCAGCTCACCATGGGACAGGACAGATACGCAGTATTTT. This sequence encodes CASSPWDRTDTQYF.

As concerns this clonotype: A read error is possible here, since a much larger clone lies one base away. V usage is TRBV10-3 and J usage is TRBJ2-1; 11 bases line up with TRBD2. Germline trimming cut 7 bases from V and 11 bases from J; bases unmatched to any gene: 10. Per germline, CDR1 ENHRY and CDR2 SYGVKD. The CDR3 consists of 14 residues. The CDR3 DNA reads as TGTGCCATCAAAGGGGGACTAGCGGTTAATAAGCAGTTCTTC. Translating it yields CAIKGGLAVNKQFF.

The table lists this clonotype with many counts. The chain links TRBV7-9 to TRBJ2-6, with D perhaps TRBD1 or TRBD2 (5 bases each). The CDR3 contains 17 residues. Per the germline V gene, CDR1 is SEHNR and CDR2 is FQNEAQ (reference sequence). V lost 3 bases and J lost 0, with 12 bases in between. The CDR3 loop is CASSLGVGTSGANVLTF. DNA of the CDR3: TGTGCCAGCAGCTTGGGAGTGGGGACCTCTGGGGCCAACGTCCTGACTTTC.

This clonotype has only a few counts. The chain couples TRBV6-1 to TRBJ2-5, with TRBD1 matching over 9 bases. Germline V CDR1 and CDR2: MNHNS, SASEGT. The CDR3 sequence is 15 residues long. Germline trimming cut 4 bases from V and 5 bases from J; bases unmatched to any gene: 8. CDR3 sequence reads: CASSGSYRGLETQYF. CDR3 DNA: TGTGCCAGCAGTGGATCCTACAGGGGGCTCGAGACCCAGTACTTC.

This clonotype was seen repeatedly, ten times or more. V and J are TRBV5-1 and TRBJ2-5; D uncertain. Trimming removed 2 bases at V and 1 base at J, with 12 bases between. This CDR3 has 15 amino acids. Per the germline V gene, CDR1 is SGHRS and CDR2 is YFSETQ. The CDR3, as DNA: TGCGCCAGCAGCTTTTTGGGCGGAACCCAAGAGACCCAGTACTTC. This sequence encodes CASSFLGGTQETQYF.

This clonotype was observed a few times. The chain is built from TRBV5-6 and TRBJ2-1, with D perhaps TRBD2 (6 bases). CDR1 is SGHDT and CDR2 is YYEEEE in the germline V gene. The CDR3 is 16 residues long. Trimming cost V 4 bases and J 0 bases, with 14 bases left between them. CDR3 amino acids: CASSKHRGSSYNEQFF. The CDR3, as DNA: TGTGCCAGCAGCAAACATCGGGGGAGCTCCTACAATGAGCAGTTCTTC.

This clonotype was seen at least ten times. The V call is TRBV20-1, the J call TRBJ2-1; D gene ambiguous. The germline gives CDR1 DFQATT, CDR2 SNEGSKA (reference sequence). CDR3 size: 8 residues. Trimming took off 7 bases at V and 7 bases at J, with 2 bases between the two ends. The CDR3 nucleotides read TGCAGTGTTAATGAGCAGTTCTTC. Protein product: CSVNEQFF.

This chain uses TRBV4-3 with TRBJ1-5; D unresolved. V dropped 0 bases and J dropped 3 bases, with 9 bases sitting between them. The CDR3 length is 15 residues. Looked up from germline, CDR1 is LGHNA and CDR2 is YSLEER. The CDR3 DNA reads as TGCGCCAGCAGCCAAGATTCAGACCACAATCAGCCCCAGCATTTT. It specifies CASSQDSDHNQPQHF.

This clonotype was found many times. This rearrangement joins TRBV7-2 to TRBJ2-5, with TRBD2 matching over 7 bases. The CDR3 contains 11 residues. The V gene's germline CDR1 is SGHTA and CDR2 FQGNSA. Germline trimming cut 11 bases from V and 4 bases from J; bases unmatched to any gene: 4. CDR3 DNA: TGTGCCGAGACGGGAGGAGAGACCCAGTACTTC. Its translation: CAETGGETQYF.

This clonotype has ten or more counts. The chain couples TRBV5-5 to TRBJ2-5; 10 nucleotides match TRBD2. The CDR3 length is 16 residues. V was pared by 4 bases and J by 0 bases, with 6 bases of the junction left unmatched. The germline V gene encodes CDR1 SGHKS and CDR2 YYEKEE (reference sequence). CDR3: CASSRGLAANQETQYF. The CDR3 DNA sequence: TGTGCCAGCAGCAGAGGACTAGCGGCAAACCAAGAGACCCAGTACTTC.

The chain joins TRBV7-6 to TRBJ1-2, with 7 bases matching TRBD1. Germline V gene data show CDR1 as SGHVS and CDR2 as FNYEAQ. V gave up 5 bases and J gave up 3 bases; unmatched junction bases: 6. This CDR3 comprises 14 residues. The CDR3, as DNA: TGTGCCAGCAGCCAAAGACAGGGCGACTATGGCTACACCTTC. It yields the protein CASSQRQGDYGYTF.

This clonotype was seen a handful of times. The V call is TRBV20-1, the J call TRBJ2-7; D is unclear. V lost 1 base and J lost 3, with 13 bases in between. The CDR3 is 14 residues long. Germline V gene data show CDR1 as DFQATT and CDR2 as SNEGSKA (reference sequence). The CDR3 here is CSARGGSKSYEQYF. The DNA of the CDR3 is TGCAGTGCTAGAGGCGGCTCAAAAAGCTACGAGCAGTACTTC.

This clonotype was seen repeatedly, ten times or more. The V and J genes are TRBV12-3 or TRBV12-4 and TRBJ1-1; perhaps TRBD1 as D (6 bases). The V end lost 7 bases, the J end lost 0 bases, and 12 bases lay between the germline ends. The length of the CDR3 is 14 residues. The CDR3 reads CASKPGAMNTEAFF. The CDR3 DNA is TGTGCCAGCAAACCAGGGGCTATGAACACTGAAGCTTTCTTT.

The V gene is TRBV5-1, the J gene TRBJ2-7, with D unclear. Germline CDR1 SGHRS, CDR2 YFSETQ. The length of the CDR3 is 14 residues. Trimming cost V 0 bases and J 0 bases, with 7 bases left between them. Written as DNA, the CDR3 is TGCGCCAGCAGCTTGGATGATTACTCCTACGAGCAGTACGTC. Encoded protein: CASSLDDYSYEQYV.